These 7 T cell receptor beta chains were sequenced from one sample in a study of response to subunit inactivated influenza vaccine (dated by TCRdb to about 2018). Receptor libraries were prepared by RT-PCR. The sequencer was an Illumina HiSeq 2500. TCRdb cleaned the public reads at Q25 with fastp, built clones with MiXCR and kept in-frame beta chains. Here each entry gathers all rows of one CDR3 protein and keeps the most common genes and DNA. For this sample there are 450,000 to 600,000 distinct CDR3 sequences; under 9% appear just once. The ten most abundant clones make up around 13% of the sample. The sample consisted of PBMCs from blood, taken roughly 24 months after vaccination. These receptors all come from a man aged 50 to 69 who received an inactivated influenza vaccine. Donor details come from another sample of the same person, matched by shared clones.

This clonotype was seen a handful of times. This chain connects TRBV6-6 to TRBJ2-7; possibly TRBD1 for D (7 bases). The V and J ends lost 5 bases and 7 bases respectively, with 15 bases between them. The germline gives CDR1 MNHNY, CDR2 SVGAGI (reference sequence). The CDR3 extends over 13 amino acids. CDR3 loop: CASSPQGGLEQYF. DNA of the CDR3: TGTGCCAGCAGTCCCCAGGGGGGTCTAGAGCAGTACTTC.

This clonotype was seen ten or more times. Here the CDR3 DNA reads TGCGCCAGCAGCTGGCAGGGGGCTTCGACTGAAGCTTTCTTT. As protein: CASSWQGASTEAFF. This chain links TRBV5-1 with TRBJ1-1; 8 bases agree with TRBD1. V lost 3 bases to trimming and J lost 5 bases; unmatched junction nucleotides: 6. Per the germline V gene, CDR1 is SGHRS and CDR2 is YFSETQ. The CDR3 has 14 amino acids. Variable domain in full (rest from reference TRBV5-1 and TRBJ1-1): KAGVTQTPRYLIKTRGQQVTLSCSPISGHRSVSWYQQTPGQGLQFLFEYFSETQRNKGNFPGRFSGRQFSNSRSEMNVSTLELGDSALYLCASSWQGASTEAFFGQGTRLTVV.

This clonotype has only a few counts. The rearrangement links TRBV15 to TRBJ2-7; 9 bases fit TRBD1. Per the germline V gene, CDR1 is LNHNV and CDR2 is YYDKDF (reference sequence). The CDR3 runs 15 residues. After removal of 5 bases from V and 5 bases from J, the junction contained 10 bases not matched to a gene. This CDR3 is CATSVTGTGTHEQYF. CDR3 DNA: TGTGCCACCAGCGTGACCGGGACAGGGACGCACGAGCAGTACTTC. Looking up the rest from reference TRBV15 and TRBJ2-7 gives the full variable domain: DAMVIQNPRYQVTQFGKPVTLSCSQTLNHNVMYWYQQKSSQAPKLLFHYYDKDFNNEADTPDNFQSRRPNTSFCFLDIRSPGLGDTAMYLCATSVTGTGTHEQYFGPGTRLTVT.

Only a few counts were recorded for this clonotype. This chain connects TRBV10-3 to TRBJ1-3; D unclear. Trimming cost V 7 bases and J 0 bases, with 10 bases left between them. Looked up from germline, CDR1 is ENHRY and CDR2 is SYGVKD. The CDR3 extends over 14 amino acids. The CDR3 region has the DNA TGTGCCATCACCACAACCCGCTCTGGAAACACCATATATTTT. Translating gives CAITTTRSGNTIYF.

The genes are TRBV5-1 and TRBJ2-7; 9 bases fit TRBD2. Germline trimming cut 4 bases from V and 6 bases from J; bases unmatched to any gene: 11. The germline CDR1 and CDR2 sequences are SGHRS and YFSETQ. The CDR3 covers 15 residues. The CDR3 sequence: CASSGGLAIAGEQYF. The DNA of the CDR3 is TGCGCCAGCAGCGGAGGACTAGCGATTGCTGGCGAGCAGTACTTC.

The genes are TRBV4-2 and TRBJ2-7; 11 bases map to TRBD2. CDR1 and CDR2 from the germline V gene are LGHNA and YNFKEQ. V trimming: 1 base; J trimming: 6 bases; junction bases outside the gene matches: 5. CDR3 length: 15 residues. The chain's CDR3 is CASSQVSGGAGEQYF. CDR3 DNA: TGTGCCAGCAGCCAAGTTAGCGGGGGGGCCGGCGAGCAGTACTTC.

In this sample, this clonotype turned up a few times. This chain joins TRBV11-2 and TRBJ2-2; 7 bases map to TRBD2. Germline CDR1 reads SGHAT; CDR2 reads FQNNGV. The ends lost 4 bases at V and 8 bases at J; junction bases unmatched: 13. This CDR3 is 16 amino acids long. Here the CDR3 reads CASSSHPPTSSGELFF. The DNA of the CDR3 is TGTGCCAGCAGCTCTCACCCGCCGACTAGCTCAGGGGAGCTGTTTTTT.